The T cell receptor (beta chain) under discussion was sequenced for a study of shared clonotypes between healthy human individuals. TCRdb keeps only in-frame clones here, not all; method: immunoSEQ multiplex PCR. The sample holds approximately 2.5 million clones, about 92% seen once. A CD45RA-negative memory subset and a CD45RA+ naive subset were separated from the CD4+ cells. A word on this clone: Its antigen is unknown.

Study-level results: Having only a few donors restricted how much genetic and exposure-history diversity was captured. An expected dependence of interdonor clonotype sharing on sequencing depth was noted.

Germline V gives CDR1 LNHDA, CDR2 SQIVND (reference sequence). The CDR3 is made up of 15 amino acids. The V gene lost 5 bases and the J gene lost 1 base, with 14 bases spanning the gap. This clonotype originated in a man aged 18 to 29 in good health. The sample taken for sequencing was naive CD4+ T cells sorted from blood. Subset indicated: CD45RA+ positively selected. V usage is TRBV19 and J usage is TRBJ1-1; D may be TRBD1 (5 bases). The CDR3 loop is CASSRERTWNTEAFF. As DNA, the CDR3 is TGTGCCAGTAGTCGGGAAAGGACATGGAACACTGAAGCTTTCTTT. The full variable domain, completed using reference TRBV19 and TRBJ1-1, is DGGITQSPKYLFRKEGQNVTLSCEQNLNHDAMYWYRQDPGQGLRLIYYSQIVNDFQKGDIAEGYSVSREKKESFPLTVTSAQKNPTAFYLCASSRERTWNTEAFFGQGTRLTVV.